Following are 32 T cell receptor beta chains from one sample sequenced in a study of OX40 agonist ivuxolimab in advanced cancers. The table came from immunoSEQ multiplex PCR; TCRdb's copy has only in-frame clones and leaves some out. The sample gives some 94,000 clones, more than 90% of which show up once; approximately 3.6% is in the top ten. Here the sequenced sample was CD4+ or CD8+ T cells sorted from blood, taken in a trial of the OX40 agonist ivuxolimab. The receptors were sampled from an adult with an advanced solid tumor such as melanoma, head and neck, liver or kidney cancer.

Written as DNA, the CDR3 is TGTGCCAGCAGTTCTAGGGACAGGTTCTACGAGCAGTACTTC. Translation gives CASSSRDRFYEQYF. This chain joins TRBV27 and TRBJ2-7; the match to TRBD1 covers 8 bases. The CDR3 contains 14 residues. Germline V gene sequence: CDR1 MNHEY, CDR2 SMNVEV (reference sequence). The V and J ends lost 4 bases and 3 bases, in that order; junction bases with no gene match: 5.

The chain is built from TRBV5-1 and TRBJ1-6; no clear D. This CDR3 contains 15 residues. Per germline, CDR1 SGHRS and CDR2 YFSETQ. Trimming pared 0 bases from V and 7 bases from J, leaving 11 bases between. The CDR3 spells CASSLALWENSPLHF. The CDR3 nucleotides are TGCGCCAGCAGCTTGGCCCTCTGGGAAAATTCACCCCTCCACTTT.

The V gene is TRBV27, the J gene TRBJ1-1; 12 bases map to TRBD1. The length of the CDR3 is 14 residues. Trimming cost V 6 bases and J 11 bases; bases outside gene matches: 10. Germline V gene data show CDR1 as MNHEY and CDR2 as SMNVEV (reference sequence). CDR3 region: CASRTGTGGPWAFF. DNA of the CDR3: TGTGCCAGCAGAACCGGGACAGGGGGCCCTTGGGCTTTCTTT.

The genes are TRBV4-1 and TRBJ2-7; no clear D. The CDR3 is 14 amino acids. Germline-derived CDR1 and CDR2 are MGHRA and YSYEKL. The V and J ends lost 0 bases and 6 bases respectively, with 12 bases between them. Here the CDR3 reads CASSQDLAALEQYF. In DNA form, the CDR3 reads TGCGCCAGCAGCCAAGATCTGGCAGCGCTCGAGCAGTACTTC.

The chain uses TRBV5-1 and TRBJ2-2, with TRBD2 matching 8 bases. This CDR3 has 13 residues. Losses at the gene ends were 6 bases for V and 7 bases for J; bases not matched to a gene: 5. From germline, CDR1 is SGHRS and CDR2 YFSETQ. This CDR3 reads CASNLAGNGELFF. The CDR3 nucleotides read TGCGCCAGCAACTTAGCGGGGAACGGGGAGCTGTTTTTT.

The chain has TRBV7-3 and TRBJ2-3; possible D gene TRBD2, 5 bases. The CDR3 covers 17 residues. Per germline, CDR1 SGHTA and CDR2 FQGTGA. Trimming removed 5 bases from V and 1 base from J, with 19 bases in between. DNA for the CDR3: TGTGCCAGCAGCCATGCGGGCCTCGGAGTCGGCACAGATACGCAGTATTTT. The encoded protein is CASSHAGLGVGTDTQYF.

The rearrangement joins TRBV10-2 to TRBJ2-7, with D possibly being TRBD2 (7 bases). Germline V gene data show CDR1 as WSHSY and CDR2 as SAAADI. V lost 0 bases to trimming and J lost 4 bases, with 16 bases between them. The CDR3 has 16 residues. CDR3 in amino acids: CASSESRTARGYEQYF. The CDR3 bases are TGCGCCAGCAGTGAGTCGCGGACAGCGCGGGGGTACGAGCAGTACTTC.

V is TRBV9 and J is TRBJ2-1, with 12 bases lining up with TRBD2. The germline V gene encodes CDR1 SGDLS and CDR2 YYNGEE. This CDR3 has 16 amino acids. V shed 3 bases and J 7 bases; nucleotides not matched to a gene: 8. For the CDR3, the DNA is TGTGCCAGCAGCGGACAGGGACTAGCGGGTGGTAATGAGCAGTTCTTC. Translating it yields CASSGQGLAGGNEQFF. The full variable domain, with the rest looked up from reference TRBV9 and TRBJ2-1, is DSGVTQTPKHLITATGQRVTLRCSPRSGDLSVYWYQQSLDQGLQFLIQYYNGEERAKGNILERFSAQQFPDLHSELNLSSLELGDSALYFCASSGQGLAGGNEQFFGPGTRLTVL.

CDR3 region: CASSQAQGLYEKLFF. CDR3 bases: TGCGCCAGCAGCCAAGCACAGGGCCTATATGAAAAACTGTTTTTT. The V and J genes are TRBV4-1 and TRBJ1-4, with D possibly being TRBD1 (6 bases). CDR1 and CDR2 (germline): MGHRA, YSYEKL. The V end was cut by 1 base, the J end by 6 bases, with 12 bases between. CDR3 size: 15 residues.

The V call is TRBV6-1, the J call TRBJ2-1, with TRBD2 matching over 14 bases. The CDR3 extends over 20 amino acids. The trim removed 2 bases at V and 1 base at J, leaving 10 bases unmatched. Looked up from germline, CDR1 is MNHNS and CDR2 is SASEGT. The CDR3 region is CASSENPTSGRVVSYNEQFF. The CDR3 nucleotides read TGTGCCAGCAGTGAAAACCCGACTAGCGGGAGGGTAGTATCCTACAATGAGCAGTTCTTC.

This clone occurred once. The chain recombines TRBV13 with TRBJ2-7, with D hard to call. Trimming took off 5 bases at V and 0 bases at J, with 17 bases between the two ends. The CDR3 spans 16 residues. The germline V gene has CDR1 PRHDT and CDR2 FYEKMQ (reference sequence). CDR3 protein: CASSPSAGTHSYEQYF. CDR3 bases: TGTGCCAGCAGCCCGTCGGCAGGCACCCACTCCTACGAGCAGTACTTC.

DNA for the CDR3: TGTGCCAGCGCTTGGGGAGACAGGGCCTACAATGAGCAGTTCTTC. Translated, it gives CASAWGDRAYNEQFF. The gene calls are TRBV5-6 and TRBJ2-1; 7 bases are shared with TRBD1. Germline assignment: CDR1 SGHDT and CDR2 YYEEEE. The J segment lost 2 bases and the V segment lost 7 bases, leaving 9 bases of the junction unmatched. The CDR3 runs 15 residues.

This clone was recorded once. V gene TRBV28 combines with J gene TRBJ1-2; possible D gene TRBD1, 6 bases. The CDR3 consists of 14 residues. Germline assignment: CDR1 MDHEN and CDR2 SYDVKM. V shed 6 bases and J shed 2 bases, with 13 bases lying between them. CDR3 residues: CASRLQGFNYGYTF. The CDR3 DNA sequence: TGTGCCAGCAGACTACAGGGATTCAACTATGGCTACACCTTC.

The chain's CDR3 is CASSLETKTGDGEQFF. The CDR3 DNA sequence: TGTGCCAGCAGCTTAGAAACCAAAACGGGAGATGGAGAGCAGTTCTTC. The gene calls are TRBV11-2 and TRBJ2-1, with a weak D call TRBD2 (6 bases). The length of the CDR3 is 16 residues. The V end was cut by 0 bases, the J end by 10 bases, with 19 bases between. Germline V gene sequence: CDR1 SGHAT, CDR2 FQNNGV.

The chain employs TRBV27 and TRBJ2-2; D uncertain. Deletions cut 3 bases from V and 5 bases from J, with 10 bases between. CDR1 is MNHEY, CDR2 SMNVEV, per germline (reference sequence). CDR3 length: 14 amino acids. The CDR3 region has the DNA TGTGCCAGCAGTTTGTACCGTGGGACCGGGGAGCTGTTTTTT. Translating gives CASSLYRGTGELFF.

The chain joins TRBV13 to TRBJ2-1; TRBD2 agrees at 14 bases. The CDR3 has 14 residues. V dropped 5 bases and J dropped 9; count of bases not matched to a gene: 3. From germline, CDR1 is PRHDT and CDR2 FYEKMQ (reference sequence). CDR3 in DNA: TGTGCCAGCAGCACCGGACTAGCGGGAGGTGAGCAGTTCTTC. It specifies CASSTGLAGGEQFF.

The V call is TRBV7-6, the J call TRBJ2-1, with 8 bases that match TRBD2. Germline CDR1 SGHVS, CDR2 FNYEAQ. Trimming removed 5 bases from V and 6 bases from J; junction bases left unmatched: 3. The CDR3 is made up of 13 amino acids. DNA for the CDR3: TGTGCCAGCAGCACCGGGACTAGCAATGAGCAGTTCTTC. Its translation is CASSTGTSNEQFF.

The V call is TRBV9, the J call TRBJ2-7, with D perhaps matching TRBD1 or TRBD2 (5 bases each). The CDR3 extends over 14 amino acids. Deletions cut 4 bases from V and 3 bases from J, with 14 bases between. Germline V CDR1 and CDR2: SGDLS, YYNGEE. CDR3 sequence: CASSPVGGIYEQYF. CDR3 sequence (DNA): TGTGCCAGCAGCCCCGTTGGGGGTATCTACGAGCAGTACTTC.

In this sample, this clone turned up once. This chain uses TRBV5-4 with TRBJ2-1; 8 bases map to TRBD2. CDR3 length: 16 residues. CDR1 and CDR2 (germline): SGHNT, YYREEE (reference sequence). V lost 0 bases and J lost 3; bases outside the gene matches: 5. CDR3 protein: CASSLETSGFYNEQFF. Here the CDR3 DNA reads TGTGCCAGCAGCTTGGAAACTAGCGGTTTCTACAATGAGCAGTTCTTC.

The V call is TRBV4-1, the J call TRBJ2-7; no clear D. The length of the CDR3 is 13 residues. The V gene lost 0 bases and the J gene lost 7 bases, with 10 bases spanning the gap. Germline CDR1 is MGHRA and CDR2 is YSYEKL. The CDR3 DNA follows: TGCGCCAGCAGCCAAGATCAGCGAGAGGAGCAGTACTTC. Amino acid sequence: CASSQDQREEQYF.

CDR3 bases: TGTGCCAGCACCGAGACAGGGGGAATCGCCTACGAGCAGTACTTC. Translating gives CASTETGGIAYEQYF. The chain has TRBV6-6 and TRBJ2-7, with 9 bases fitting TRBD1. The germline gives CDR1 MNHNY, CDR2 SVGAGI (reference sequence). The CDR3 totals 15 residues. V shed 7 bases, J shed 2 bases, and the junction held 9 bases outside the gene matches.

The chain has TRBV6-5 and TRBJ2-7, with TRBD1 identical over 8 bases. Per germline, CDR1 MNHEY and CDR2 SVGAGI. CDR3 length: 15 residues. The trim removed 4 bases at V and 0 bases at J, leaving 5 bases unmatched. CDR3 loop: CASSSRDRSSYEQYF. CDR3 nucleotide sequence: TGTGCCAGCAGTTCCCGGGACAGGAGCTCCTACGAGCAGTACTTC.

The chain recombines TRBV10-2 with TRBJ1-1; unclear D gene. In germline, CDR1 is WSHSY, CDR2 SAAADI. The CDR3 extends over 11 amino acids. The V end lost 4 bases, the J end lost 7 bases, and 7 bases lay between the germline ends. This chain's CDR3 is CASSGAREAFF. The CDR3 region has the DNA TGCGCCAGCAGTGGAGCCCGTGAAGCTTTCTTT.

This chain connects TRBV19 to TRBJ1-1; possible D gene TRBD1, 5 bases. The V end was cut by 5 bases, the J end by 2 bases, with 9 bases between. The CDR3 contains 13 residues. Germline CDR1 reads LNHDA; CDR2 reads SQIVND (reference sequence). This CDR3 is CASSRQGNTEAFF. In DNA form, the CDR3 reads TGTGCCAGTAGTCGTCAGGGAAACACTGAAGCTTTCTTT.

The rearrangement joins TRBV19 to TRBJ2-1; 9 bases align to TRBD1. J gave up 8 bases and V 3 bases, and 5 bases lay outside the gene matches. This CDR3 spans 14 amino acids. Per the germline V gene, CDR1 is LNHDA and CDR2 is SQIVND (reference sequence). This CDR3 is CASSINRDRDEQFF. DNA for the CDR3: TGTGCCAGTAGTATTAACCGGGACAGGGATGAGCAGTTCTTC.

The V gene is TRBV5-1, the J gene TRBJ2-1; no clear D. Germline assignment: CDR1 SGHRS and CDR2 YFSETQ. The CDR3 is 11 amino acids. V lost 7 bases, J lost 7 bases, and 9 bases lay in between. CDR3 amino acids: CASYYGNEQFF. CDR3 DNA sequence: TGCGCCAGCTATTACGGGAATGAGCAGTTCTTC.

The V gene is TRBV27, the J gene TRBJ1-5; no reliable D call. The CDR3 is 14 amino acids. V gave up 0 bases and J gave up 6 bases, with 9 bases separating them. The germline gives CDR1 MNHEY, CDR2 SMNVEV (reference sequence). CDR3 loop: CASSLSLSFQPQHF. CDR3 sequence (DNA): TGTGCCAGCAGTTTATCCCTTTCCTTTCAGCCCCAGCATTTT.

V and J are TRBV11-2 and TRBJ2-3; D not resolved. From germline, CDR1 is SGHAT and CDR2 FQNNGV. V was trimmed by 4 bases and J by 5 bases, leaving 13 bases between them. The CDR3 extends over 14 amino acids. The CDR3 DNA follows: TGTGCCAGCAGCTCCTGGTCTAGTAGAGATACGCAGTATTTT. It yields the protein CASSSWSSRDTQYF.

The chain is built from TRBV5-5 and TRBJ2-5, with D hard to call. The CDR3 runs to 15 residues. Germline V gene data show CDR1 as SGHKS and CDR2 as YYEKEE (reference sequence). V was trimmed by 4 bases and J by 1 base, leaving 14 bases between them. In DNA form, the CDR3 reads TGTGCCAGCAGCCTGGACCACAGATTCCAAGAGACCCAGTACTTC. It is translated as CASSLDHRFQETQYF.

The chain uses TRBV7-9 and TRBJ2-1, with D unresolved. V lost 3 bases, J lost 6 bases, and 9 bases lay in between. CDR3 size: 13 residues. CDR1 is SEHNR, CDR2 FQNEAQ, per germline (reference sequence). The CDR3 spells CASSFSPINEQFF. The DNA for the CDR3 is TGTGCCAGCAGCTTTTCCCCTATCAATGAGCAGTTCTTC.

The chain joins TRBV2 to TRBJ2-1; TRBD2 agrees at 8 bases. Germline lookup yields CDR1 SNHLY and CDR2 FYNNEI. This CDR3 contains 16 residues. The V gene end was trimmed by 5 bases and the J gene end by 7 bases; junction bases not matched to a gene: 13. CDR3 in amino acids: CASSYGLAGANNEQFF. The CDR3 coding sequence is TGTGCCAGCAGTTACGGTCTAGCGGGCGCGAATAATGAGCAGTTCTTC.

V gene TRBV5-6 combines with J gene TRBJ1-2, with TRBD1 matching over 7 bases. CDR1 is SGHDT, CDR2 YYEEEE, per germline. V dropped 4 bases and J dropped 4; count of bases not matched to a gene: 10. The CDR3 totals 15 residues. The CDR3 loop is CASSPNRGWSYGYTF. CDR3 nucleotides: TGTGCCAGCAGCCCAAACAGGGGCTGGAGCTATGGCTACACCTTC.